This T cell receptor beta chain was identified in a study of regulatory and conventional T cells in breast cancer (dated by TCRdb to the mid-2010s). CDR1 and CDR2 (MNHEY, SVGEGT) derive from the germline V gene. The V end loses 4 bases and the J end loses 4 bases, and a stretch of 11 bases separates them. The CDR3 measures 14 amino acids from cysteine to phenylalanine. Of the read, only the CDR3 DNA is kept; its 42 bases are in frame from base 1. This clonotype is large (0.1 to 1%) in terms of sample share. The antigen this receptor binds is unknown. One base away there is no much larger clone; base qualities are not given. Library preparation employed PCR. These reads were obtained on an Illumina MiSeq. Clones were called with MiXCR by TCRdb after fastp trimmed the public reads at Q25, and only in-frame beta chains were retained. Identical CDR3 protein sequences are pooled into one entry, listed with their most common genes and DNA. This sample has about 16,000 distinct CDR3 sequences in its table, and approximately 35% of those were observed once. 1.6% of the sample belongs to the ten largest clones.

The receptor chain draws on TRBV6-2 or TRBV6-3 and TRBJ2-1, with the D gene possibly TRBD1 or TRBD2, each one fitting 5 bases. The sequencing input was conventional T cells from blood. The receptor comes from a female donor in good health. The CDR3 region has the sequence CASSSRGDYNEQFF. The DNA is TGTGCCAGCAGTTCCAGAGGGGATTACAATGAGCAGTTCTTC.